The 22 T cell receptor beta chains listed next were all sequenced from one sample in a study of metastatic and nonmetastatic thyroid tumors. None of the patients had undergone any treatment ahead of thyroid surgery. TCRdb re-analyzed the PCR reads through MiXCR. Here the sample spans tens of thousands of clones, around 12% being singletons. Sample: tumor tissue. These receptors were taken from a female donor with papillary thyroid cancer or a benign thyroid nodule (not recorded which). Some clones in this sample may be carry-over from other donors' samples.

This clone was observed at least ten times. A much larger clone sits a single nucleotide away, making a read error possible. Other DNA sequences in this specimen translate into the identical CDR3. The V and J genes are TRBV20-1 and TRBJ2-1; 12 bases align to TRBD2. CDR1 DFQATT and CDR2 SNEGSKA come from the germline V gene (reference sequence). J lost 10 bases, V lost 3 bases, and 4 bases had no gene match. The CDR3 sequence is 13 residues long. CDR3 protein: CSARVGLAGEQFF. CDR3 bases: TGCAGTGCTAGGGTGGGACTAGCGGGCGAGCAGTTCTTC.

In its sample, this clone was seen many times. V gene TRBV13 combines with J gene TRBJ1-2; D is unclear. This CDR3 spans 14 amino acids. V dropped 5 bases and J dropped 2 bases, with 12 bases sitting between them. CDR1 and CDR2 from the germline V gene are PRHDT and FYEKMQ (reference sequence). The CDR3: CASSAREMNYGYTF. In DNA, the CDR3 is TGTGCCAGCAGCGCACGAGAGATGAACTATGGCTACACCTTC. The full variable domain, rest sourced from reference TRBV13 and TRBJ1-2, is AAGVIQSPRHLIKEKRETATLKCYPIPRHDTVYWYQQGPGQDPQFLISFYEKMQSDKGSIPDRFSAQQFSDYHSELNMSSLELGDSALYFCASSAREMNYGYTFGSGTRLTVV.

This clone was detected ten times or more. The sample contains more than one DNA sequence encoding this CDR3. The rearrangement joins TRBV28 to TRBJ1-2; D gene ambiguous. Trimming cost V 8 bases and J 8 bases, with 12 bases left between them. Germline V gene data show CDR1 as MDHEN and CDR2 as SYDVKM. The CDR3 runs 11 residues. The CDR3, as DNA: TGTGCCAGCGGGCCCCGAGAGGGCTACACCTTC. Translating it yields CASGPREGYTF.

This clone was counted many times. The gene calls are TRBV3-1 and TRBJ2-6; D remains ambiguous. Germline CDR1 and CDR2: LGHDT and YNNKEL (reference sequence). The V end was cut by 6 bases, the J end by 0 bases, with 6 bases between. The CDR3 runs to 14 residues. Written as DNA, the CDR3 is TGTGCCAGCAGATTTTACTCTGGGGCCAACGTCCTGACTTTC. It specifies CASRFYSGANVLTF.

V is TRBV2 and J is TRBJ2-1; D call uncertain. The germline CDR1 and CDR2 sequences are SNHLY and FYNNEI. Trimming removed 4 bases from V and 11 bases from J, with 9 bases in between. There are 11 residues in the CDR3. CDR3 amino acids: CASSGYGKQFF. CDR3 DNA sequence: TGTGCCAGCAGTGGATATGGTAAGCAGTTCTTC.

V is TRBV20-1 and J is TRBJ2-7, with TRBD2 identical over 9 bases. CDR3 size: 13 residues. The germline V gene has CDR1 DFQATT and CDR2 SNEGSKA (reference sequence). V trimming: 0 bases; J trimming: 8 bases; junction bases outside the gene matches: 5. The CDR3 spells CSAREGLAQQQYF. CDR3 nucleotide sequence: TGCAGTGCTAGAGAGGGACTAGCTCAGCAGCAGTACTTC.

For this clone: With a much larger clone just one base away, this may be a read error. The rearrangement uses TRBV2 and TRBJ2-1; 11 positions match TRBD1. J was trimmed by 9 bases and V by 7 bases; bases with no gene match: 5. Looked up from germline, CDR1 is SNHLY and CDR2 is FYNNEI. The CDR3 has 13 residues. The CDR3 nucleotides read TGTGCCAGCATCCGGGACAGGGGGGGTGAGCAGTTCTTC. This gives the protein CASIRDRGGEQFF.

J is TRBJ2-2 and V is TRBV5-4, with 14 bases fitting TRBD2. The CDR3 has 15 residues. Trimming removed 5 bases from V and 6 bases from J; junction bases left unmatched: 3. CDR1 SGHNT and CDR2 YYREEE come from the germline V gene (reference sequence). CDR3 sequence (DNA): TGTGCCAGCAGTGGGACTAGCGGGAGCGCCGGGGAGCTGTTTTTT. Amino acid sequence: CASSGTSGSAGELFF.

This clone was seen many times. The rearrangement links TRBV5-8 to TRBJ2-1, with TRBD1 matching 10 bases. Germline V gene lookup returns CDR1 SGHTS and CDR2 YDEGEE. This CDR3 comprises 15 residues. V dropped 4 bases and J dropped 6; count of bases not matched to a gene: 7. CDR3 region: CASSVGTGAFNEQFF. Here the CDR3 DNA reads TGTGCCAGCAGCGTTGGGACAGGGGCTTTCAATGAGCAGTTCTTC. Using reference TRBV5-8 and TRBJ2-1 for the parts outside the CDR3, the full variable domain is EAGVTQSPTHLIKTRGQQATLRCSPISGHTSVYWYQQALGLGLQFLLWYDEGEERNRGNFPPRFSGRQFPNYSSELNVNALELEDSALYLCASSVGTGAFNEQFFGPGTRLTVL.

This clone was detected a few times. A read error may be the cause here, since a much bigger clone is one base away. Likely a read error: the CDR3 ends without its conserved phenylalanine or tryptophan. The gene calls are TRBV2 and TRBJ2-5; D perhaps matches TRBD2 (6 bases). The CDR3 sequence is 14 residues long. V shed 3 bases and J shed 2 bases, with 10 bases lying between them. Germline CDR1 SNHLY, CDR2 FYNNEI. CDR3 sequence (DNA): TGTGCCAGCAGTGAGATTGCGGGACAAGAGACCCAGTACTTA. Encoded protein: CASSEIAGQETQYL.

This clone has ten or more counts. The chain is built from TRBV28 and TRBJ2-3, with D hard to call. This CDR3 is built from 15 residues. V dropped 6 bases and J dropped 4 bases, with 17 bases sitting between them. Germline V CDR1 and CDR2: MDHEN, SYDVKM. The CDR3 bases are TGTGCCAGCAGCGCTCTATCTAGGTTGGCAGATACGCAGTATTTT. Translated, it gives CASSALSRLADTQYF.

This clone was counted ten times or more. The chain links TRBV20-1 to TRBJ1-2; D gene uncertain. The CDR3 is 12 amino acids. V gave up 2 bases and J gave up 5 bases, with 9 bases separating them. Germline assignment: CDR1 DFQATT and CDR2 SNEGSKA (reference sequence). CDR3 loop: CSARRPPYGYTF. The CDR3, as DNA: TGCAGTGCTAGAAGACCTCCTTATGGCTACACCTTC.

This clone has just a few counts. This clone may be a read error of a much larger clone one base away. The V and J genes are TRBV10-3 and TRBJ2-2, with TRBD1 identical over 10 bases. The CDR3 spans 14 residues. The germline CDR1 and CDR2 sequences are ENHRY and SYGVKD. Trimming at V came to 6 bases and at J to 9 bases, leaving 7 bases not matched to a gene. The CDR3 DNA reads TGTGCCATCAGGCGGACAGGGGGAACCTGGGAGCTGTTTTTT. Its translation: CAIRRTGGTWELFF.

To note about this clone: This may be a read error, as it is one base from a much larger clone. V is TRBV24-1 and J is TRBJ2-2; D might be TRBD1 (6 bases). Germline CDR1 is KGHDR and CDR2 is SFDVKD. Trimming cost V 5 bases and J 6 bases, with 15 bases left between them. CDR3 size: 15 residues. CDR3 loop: CATSVISQGSGELFF. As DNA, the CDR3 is TGTGCCACCAGTGTCATCTCCCAGGGGTCCGGGGAGCTGTTTTTT.

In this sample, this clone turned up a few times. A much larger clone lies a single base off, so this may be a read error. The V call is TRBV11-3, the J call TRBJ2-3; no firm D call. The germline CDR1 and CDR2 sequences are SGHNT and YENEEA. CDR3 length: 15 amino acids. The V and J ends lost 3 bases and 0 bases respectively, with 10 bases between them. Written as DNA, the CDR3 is TGTGCCAGCAGCTTGTTCAGCTTAAGCACAGATACGCAGTATTTT. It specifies CASSLFSLSTDTQYF. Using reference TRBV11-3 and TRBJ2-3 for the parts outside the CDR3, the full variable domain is EAGVVQSPRYKIIEKKQPVAFWCNPISGHNTLYWYLQNLGQGPELLIRYENEEAVDDSQLPKDRFSAERLKGVDSTLKIQPAELGDSAVYLCASSLFSLSTDTQYFGPGTRLTVL.

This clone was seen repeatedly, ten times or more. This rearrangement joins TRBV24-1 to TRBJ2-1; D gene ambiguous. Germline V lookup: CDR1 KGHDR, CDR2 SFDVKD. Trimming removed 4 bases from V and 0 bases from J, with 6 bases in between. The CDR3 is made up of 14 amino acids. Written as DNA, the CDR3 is TGTGCCACCAGTGACAGGAGCTCCTACAATGAGCAGTTCTTC. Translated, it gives CATSDRSSYNEQFF.

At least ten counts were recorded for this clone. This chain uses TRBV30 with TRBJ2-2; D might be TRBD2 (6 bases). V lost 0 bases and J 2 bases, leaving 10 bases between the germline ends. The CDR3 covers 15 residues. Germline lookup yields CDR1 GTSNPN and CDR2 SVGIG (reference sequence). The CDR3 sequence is CAWSVPAGNTGELFF. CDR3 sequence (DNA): TGTGCCTGGAGTGTACCAGCGGGTAACACCGGGGAGCTGTTTTTT. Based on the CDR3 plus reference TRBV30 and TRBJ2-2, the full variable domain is SQTIHQWPATLVQPVGSPLSLECTVEGTSNPNLYWYRQAAGRGLQLLFYSVGIGQISSEVPQNLSASRPQDRQFILSSKKLLLSDSGFYLCAWSVPAGNTGELFFGEGSRLTVL.

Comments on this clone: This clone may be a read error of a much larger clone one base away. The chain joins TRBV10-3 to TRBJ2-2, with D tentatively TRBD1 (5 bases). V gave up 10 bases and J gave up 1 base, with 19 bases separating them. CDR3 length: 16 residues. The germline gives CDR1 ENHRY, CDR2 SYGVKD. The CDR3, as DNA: TGTGCCACTTCCAGTCCACAGGCACTGAACACCGGGGAGCTGTTTTTT. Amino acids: CATSSPQALNTGELFF.

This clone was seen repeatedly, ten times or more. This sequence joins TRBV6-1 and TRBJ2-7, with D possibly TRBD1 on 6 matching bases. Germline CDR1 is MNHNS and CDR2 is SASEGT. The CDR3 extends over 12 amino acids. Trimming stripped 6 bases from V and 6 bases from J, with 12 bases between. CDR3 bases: TGTGCCAGCAGAAAGGACAGCTCCGAGCAGTACTTC. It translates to CASRKDSSEQYF.

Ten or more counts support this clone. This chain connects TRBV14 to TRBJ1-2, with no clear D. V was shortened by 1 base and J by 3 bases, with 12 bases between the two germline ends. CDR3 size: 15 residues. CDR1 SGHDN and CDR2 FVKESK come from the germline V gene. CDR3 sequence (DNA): TGTGCCAGCAGCCAAGGAATAGGGTTCCACTATGGCTACACCTTC. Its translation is CASSQGIGFHYGYTF.

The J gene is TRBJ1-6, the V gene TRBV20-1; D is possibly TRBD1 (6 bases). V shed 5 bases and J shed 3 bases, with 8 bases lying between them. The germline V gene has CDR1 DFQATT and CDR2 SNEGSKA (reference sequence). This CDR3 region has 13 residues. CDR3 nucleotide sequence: TGCAGTGCTCGGACAGACTATAATTCACCCCTCCACTTT. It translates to CSARTDYNSPLHF.

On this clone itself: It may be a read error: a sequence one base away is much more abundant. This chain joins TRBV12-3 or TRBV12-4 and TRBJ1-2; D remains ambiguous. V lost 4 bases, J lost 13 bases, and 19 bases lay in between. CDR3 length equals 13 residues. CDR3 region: CASSSIPLPTATF. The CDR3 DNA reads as TGTGCCAGCAGTTCTATACCTCTTCCGACCGCCACCTTC.